Sequencing of this T cell receptor beta chain was carried out in a study of cytomegalovirus exposure and HLA in healthy donors. Regarding the study as a whole: With later analysis, a missense DCLRE1C variant became linked to TCR beta V- and J-gene trimming.

Deletions cut 2 bases from V and 2 bases from J, with 10 bases between. This CDR3 has 14 residues. CDR1 is LNHDA, CDR2 SQIVND, per germline (reference sequence). PCR involved 60 Vbeta and 13 Jbeta primers. Sequenced by immunoSEQ multiplex PCR; TCRdb stores in-frame clones only, minus some. This table holds approximately 210,000 clones, approximately 86% found once. This clone was counted once. The target antigen is unknown. The J gene is TRBJ2-7, the V gene TRBV19; a weak D match, TRBD1 (5 bases). The sequencing input was PBMCs. The receptor comes from a woman in her late teens or twenties in good health and CMV-seronegative. CDR3: CASSISRVAYEQYF. The CDR3 DNA follows: TGTGCCAGTAGTATATCCAGGGTGGCCTACGAGCAGTACTTC.